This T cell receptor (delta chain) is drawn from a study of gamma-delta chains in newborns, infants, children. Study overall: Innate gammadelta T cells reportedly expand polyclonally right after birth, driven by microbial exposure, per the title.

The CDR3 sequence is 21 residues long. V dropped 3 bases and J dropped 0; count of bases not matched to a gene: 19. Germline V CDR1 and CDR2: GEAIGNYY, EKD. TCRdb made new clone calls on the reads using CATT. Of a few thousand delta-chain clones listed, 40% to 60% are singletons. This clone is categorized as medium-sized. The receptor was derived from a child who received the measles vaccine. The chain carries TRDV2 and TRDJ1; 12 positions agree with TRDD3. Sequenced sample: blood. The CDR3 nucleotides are TGTGCCTGTGACTCTTTACTGGGGGATACTCAAAGCCAAAAATACACCGATAAACTCATCTTT. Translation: CACDSLLGDTQSQKYTDKLIF.